The next 26 T cell receptor beta chains were all read from a single sample in a study of T cell responses to AZD1222 COVID-19 vaccine. Profiled with immunoSEQ multiplex PCR; TCRdb holds only in-frame clones, not every one. The sample consists of 100,000 to 150,000 clones, around 83% of them appearing once. This specimen was peripheral blood, taken 28 days after the second AZD1222 dose. The receptors derive from an adult who received the AZD1222 COVID-19 vaccine.

The chain links TRBV5-8 to TRBJ1-5; D gene ambiguous. Looked up from germline, CDR1 is SGHTS and CDR2 is YDEGEE. This CDR3 contains 13 residues. Trimming removed 3 bases at V and 6 bases at J, with 10 bases between. CDR3 in amino acids: CASSSPKAQPQHF. CDR3 nucleotide sequence: TGTGCCAGCAGCTCGCCAAAGGCTCAGCCCCAGCATTTT.

The V gene is TRBV7-8, the J gene TRBJ1-2; TRBD1 aligns across 8 bases. The V segment lost 5 bases and the J segment 0 bases; nucleotides outside the gene matches: 8. This CDR3 contains 16 residues. Germline CDR1 reads SGHVS; CDR2 reads FQNEAQ. This CDR3 reads CASSPRQGMANYGYTF. The CDR3 nucleotides read TGTGCCAGCAGCCCGCGACAGGGGATGGCTAACTATGGCTACACCTTC.

V gene TRBV2 combines with J gene TRBJ2-7; D may be TRBD2 (6 bases). The CDR3 length is 12 residues. V dropped 6 bases and J dropped 2 bases, with 8 bases sitting between them. Germline V lookup: CDR1 SNHLY, CDR2 FYNNEI. The DNA for the CDR3 is TGTGCCAGCAGGGAGGGCCCCTACGAGCAGTACTTC. Translation gives CASREGPYEQYF.

This sequence joins TRBV7-9 and TRBJ1-1; D not certain. The V gene lost 5 bases and the J gene lost 0 bases, with 7 bases spanning the gap. CDR1 SEHNR and CDR2 FQNEAQ come from the germline V gene (reference sequence). The CDR3 covers 13 residues. In nucleotides, the CDR3 is TGTGCCAGCAGCCCCTCCTTGAACACTGAAGCTTTCTTT. This translates into CASSPSLNTEAFF.

This chain joins TRBV5-4 and TRBJ1-1; tentative D call: TRBD1 (5 bases). Germline V gene data show CDR1 as SGHNT and CDR2 as YYREEE (reference sequence). The CDR3 spans 13 residues. The V end was cut by 2 bases, the J end by 11 bases, with 16 bases between. CDR3 region: CASSLTGTDGAFF. CDR3 in DNA: TGTGCCAGCAGCTTAACAGGCACCGATGGGGCTTTCTTT. The full variable domain, its missing parts supplied by reference TRBV5-4 and TRBJ1-1, is ETGVTQSPTHLIKTRGQQVTLRCSSQSGHNTVSWYQQALGQGPQFIFQYYREEENGRGNFPPRFSGLQFPNYSSELNVNALELDDSALYLCASSLTGTDGAFFGQGTRLTVV.

J is TRBJ1-5 and V is TRBV11-2; 10 bases agree with TRBD1. CDR3 length: 13 amino acids. Unmatched junction bases numbered 7, after V lost 5 bases and J lost 12 bases. Germline CDR1 SGHAT, CDR2 FQNNGV. The CDR3 region is CASSRDRGPIQHF. In DNA, the CDR3 is TGTGCCAGCAGCCGGGACAGGGGTCCAATCCAGCATTTT. The whole variable domain, filled in from reference TRBV11-2 and TRBJ1-5, reads EAGVAQSPRYKIIEKRQSVAFWCNPISGHATLYWYQQILGQGPKLLIQFQNNGVVDDSQLPKDRFSAERLKGVDSTLKIQPAKLEDSAVYLCASSRDRGPIQHFGDGTRLSIL.

This chain joins TRBV18 and TRBJ1-4; D call uncertain. Germline assignment: CDR1 KGHSH and CDR2 LQKENI. The CDR3 has 17 amino acids. Trimming shortened V by 5 bases and J by 0 bases, and 16 bases separated the two germline ends. CDR3 in DNA: TGTGCCAGCTCAATTCGAGCTATGGGGTCAACTAATGAAAAACTGTTTTTT. Translated, it gives CASSIRAMGSTNEKLFF.

The genes are TRBV7-9 and TRBJ1-6; 8 bases are shared with TRBD1. CDR1 SEHNR and CDR2 FQNEAQ come from the germline V gene (reference sequence). The CDR3 runs to 15 residues. Trimming at V came to 5 bases and at J to 9 bases, leaving 9 bases not matched to a gene. The CDR3 coding sequence is TGTGCCAGCAGCGCTGAAGGACAGGGAGGTTCACCCCTCCACTTT. Residues: CASSAEGQGGSPLHF.

This clone was detected only once. The CDR3 region has the DNA TGTGCCAGCAGTGAATATTATCTAGGGACTGAGAACACTGAAGCTTTCTTT. It codes for CASSEYYLGTENTEAFF. The rearrangement joins TRBV25-1 to TRBJ1-1; D possibly corresponds to TRBD1 (5 bases). The V end was cut by 0 bases, the J end by 1 base, with 15 bases between. Germline values: CDR1 MGHDK, CDR2 SYGVNS. This CDR3 has 17 amino acids. The full variable domain, completed using reference TRBV25-1 and TRBJ1-1, is EADIYQTPRYLVIGTGKKITLECSQTMGHDKMYWYQQDPGMELHLIHYSYGVNSTEKGDLSSESTVSRIRTEHFPLTLESARPSHTSQYLCASSEYYLGTENTEAFFGQGTRLTVV.

The V gene is TRBV7-2, the J gene TRBJ2-5, with TRBD1 identical over 7 bases. The CDR3 contains 15 residues. J lost 1 base, V lost 5 bases, and 7 bases had no gene match. Germline values: CDR1 SGHTA, CDR2 FQGNSA. The CDR3 loop reads CASSPGDSLQETQYF. The CDR3 nucleotides are TGTGCCAGCAGCCCCGGGGACAGCCTCCAAGAGACCCAGTACTTC.

The chain recombines TRBV7-2 with TRBJ1-1; D is uncertain. V was shortened by 1 base and J by 11 bases, with 17 bases between the two germline ends. The CDR3 is made up of 14 amino acids. The germline V gene has CDR1 SGHTA and CDR2 FQGNSA. The CDR3 protein is CASSLGSRRAVAFF. The CDR3 bases are TGTGCCAGCAGCTTAGGAAGTCGGAGGGCTGTGGCTTTCTTT.

Only one count was recorded for this clone. CDR3 in amino acids: CASSLLTSSNTGELFF. DNA of the CDR3: TGTGCCAGCTCTTTACTGACTTCTTCGAACACCGGGGAGCTGTTTTTT. The rearrangement uses TRBV18 and TRBJ2-2; D remains ambiguous. This CDR3 has 16 amino acids. Trimming removed 6 bases at V and 0 bases at J, with 14 bases between. The V gene's germline CDR1 is KGHSH and CDR2 LQKENI.

The chain has TRBV5-6 and TRBJ2-7; D is uncertain. The CDR3 has 14 residues. CDR1 is SGHDT and CDR2 is YYEEEE in the germline V gene. The V end lost 4 bases, the J end lost 7 bases, and 18 bases lay between the germline ends. CDR3 nucleotides: TGTGCCAGCAGCCCGACGGCCCTCCTTGGGGAGCAGTACTTC. Its protein is CASSPTALLGEQYF.

This clone is a singleton in its sample. The chain uses TRBV28 and TRBJ2-1, with 7 bases that match TRBD2. Germline values: CDR1 MDHEN, CDR2 SYDVKM. V lost 4 bases to trimming and J lost 4 bases; unmatched junction nucleotides: 10. The CDR3 extends over 16 amino acids. The CDR3 sequence: CASSSGTTRSYNEQFF. CDR3 nucleotide sequence: TGTGCCAGCAGTTCCGGGACTACGAGAAGTTACAATGAGCAGTTCTTC.

This chain links TRBV28 with TRBJ1-2; 7 bases align to TRBD1. The CDR3 totals 16 residues. V trimming: 3 bases; J trimming: 1 base; junction bases outside the gene matches: 8. The germline gives CDR1 MDHEN, CDR2 SYDVKM. CDR3 nucleotide sequence: TGTGCCAGCAGTTTCACGAGACAGGGCCTTAACTATGGCTACACCTTC. Its protein product is CASSFTRQGLNYGYTF.

The chain uses TRBV18 and TRBJ2-3; 8 bases are shared with TRBD1. J was trimmed by 2 bases and V by 4 bases; bases with no gene match: 5. The CDR3 is made up of 15 amino acids. From germline, CDR1 is KGHSH and CDR2 LQKENI. The CDR3 DNA follows: TGTGCCAGCTCACTTTGGGACAGGTCCACAGATACGCAGTATTTT. Translating it yields CASSLWDRSTDTQYF.

This clone showed up just a few times. The chain is built from TRBV20-1 and TRBJ1-1; D uncertain. CDR1 is DFQATT, CDR2 SNEGSKA, per germline (reference sequence). V shed 5 bases and J shed 6 bases, with 10 bases lying between them. This CDR3 has 11 residues. The CDR3 coding sequence is TGCAGTGCTCCCCGGGAGGCTGAAGCTTTCTTT. Its translation: CSAPREAEAFF.

V usage is TRBV5-1 and J usage is TRBJ2-7, with TRBD1 matching 9 bases. This CDR3 has 14 amino acids. V trimming: 7 bases; J trimming: 4 bases; junction bases outside the gene matches: 9. CDR1 and CDR2 (germline): SGHRS, YFSETQ. The CDR3 loop is CASSGQGPGYEQYF. The CDR3 bases are TGCGCCAGCTCTGGACAGGGGCCTGGGTACGAGCAGTACTTC.

CDR3 protein: CASSFEGSEQYF. The CDR3 coding sequence is TGCGCCAGCAGCTTTGAGGGTAGCGAGCAGTACTTC. The chain couples TRBV5-1 to TRBJ2-7; D perhaps matches TRBD2 (5 bases). V was cut by 2 bases and J by 6 bases, with 9 bases left in between. The CDR3 sequence is 12 residues long. The V gene's germline CDR1 is SGHRS and CDR2 YFSETQ. Variable domain in full (rest from reference TRBV5-1 and TRBJ2-7): KAGVTQTPRYLIKTRGQQVTLSCSPISGHRSVSWYQQTPGQGLQFLFEYFSETQRNKGNFPGRFSGRQFSNSRSEMNVSTLELGDSALYLCASSFEGSEQYFGPGTRLTVT.

J is TRBJ2-7 and V is TRBV4-3; 8 nucleotides match TRBD1. Germline V gene lookup returns CDR1 LGHNA and CDR2 YSLEER. The V segment lost 1 base and the J segment 1 base; nucleotides outside the gene matches: 6. The CDR3 totals 16 residues. The CDR3 region is CASSQGTGSSSYEQYF. CDR3 DNA sequence: TGCGCCAGCAGCCAAGGGACAGGGTCTAGTTCCTACGAGCAGTACTTC.

The chain is built from TRBV7-6 and TRBJ2-1; tentatively, D is TRBD2 (5 bases). Between the trimmed V and J ends, which lost 5 bases and 0 bases, there was a span of 11 bases. CDR1 is SGHVS and CDR2 is FNYEAQ in the germline V gene. The CDR3 has 15 amino acids. The CDR3 DNA reads TGTGCCAGCAGCGCCCCGGGGTTCTCCTACAATGAGCAGTTCTTC. Its translation is CASSAPGFSYNEQFF.

This clone appeared a single time. The chain is built from TRBV28 and TRBJ2-3, with D possibly being TRBD1 or TRBD2 (5 bases each). Germline assignment: CDR1 MDHEN and CDR2 SYDVKM. The CDR3 runs to 13 residues. V dropped 6 bases and J dropped 0 bases, with 7 bases sitting between them. CDR3 region: CASSRDSTDTQYF. The CDR3 DNA sequence: TGTGCCAGCAGCCGGGACAGCACAGATACGCAGTATTTT. Supplemented by reference TRBV28 and TRBJ2-3, the full variable domain reads DVKVTQSSRYLVKRTGEKVFLECVQDMDHENMFWYRQDPGLGLRLIYFSYDVKMKEKGDIPEGYSVSREKKERFSLILESASTNQTSMYLCASSRDSTDTQYFGPGTRLTVL.

V usage is TRBV28 and J usage is TRBJ1-4; no definite D call. Trimming took 5 bases from V and 2 from J, leaving 9 bases between them. This CDR3 contains 14 residues. The germline V gene has CDR1 MDHEN and CDR2 SYDVKM. The CDR3 coding sequence is TGTGCCAGCAGTCCTGGGGAGACTAATGAAAAACTGTTTTTT. Encoded protein: CASSPGETNEKLFF. The full variable domain, in which reference TRBV28 and TRBJ1-4 provide the parts outside the CDR3, is DVKVTQSSRYLVKRTGEKVFLECVQDMDHENMFWYRQDPGLGLRLIYFSYDVKMKEKGDIPEGYSVSREKKERFSLILESASTNQTSMYLCASSPGETNEKLFFGSGTQLSVL.

This chain links TRBV19 with TRBJ1-6; D unclear. V dropped 10 bases and J dropped 8 bases, with 21 bases sitting between them. Per germline, CDR1 LNHDA and CDR2 SQIVND (reference sequence). The CDR3 contains 15 residues. As DNA, the CDR3 is TGTGCCACCTCGGACCGCAGCCCTAGGGATTCACCCCTCCACTTT. Protein: CATSDRSPRDSPLHF. The full variable domain, rest sourced from reference TRBV19 and TRBJ1-6, is DGGITQSPKYLFRKEGQNVTLSCEQNLNHDAMYWYRQDPGQGLRLIYYSQIVNDFQKGDIAEGYSVSREKKESFPLTVTSAQKNPTAFYLCATSDRSPRDSPLHFGNGTRLTVT.

Note on this clone: Other DNA sequences in the same sample also yield this CDR3. The chain has TRBV7-2 and TRBJ1-1, with D possibly being TRBD1 (5 bases). The V and J ends lost 5 bases and 1 base respectively, with 11 bases between them. Germline values: CDR1 SGHTA, CDR2 FQGNSA. The CDR3 length is 14 residues. Written as DNA, the CDR3 is TGTGCCAGCAGCCCCGGGGGTTGGAACACTGAAGCTTTCTTT. Its translation: CASSPGGWNTEAFF. Using reference TRBV7-2 and TRBJ1-1 for the parts outside the CDR3, the full variable domain is GAGVSQSPSNKVTEKGKDVELRCDPISGHTALYWYRQSLGQGLEFLIYFQGNSAPDKSGLPSDRFSAERTGGSVSTLTIQRTQQEDSAVYLCASSPGGWNTEAFFGQGTRLTVV.

This rearrangement joins TRBV5-8 to TRBJ1-1; D uncertain. The CDR3 length is 14 residues. V was clipped by 0 bases and J by 2 bases, with 8 bases between them. In germline, CDR1 is SGHTS, CDR2 YDEGEE. CDR3 sequence (DNA): TGTGCCAGCAGCTTGGCCTCGCACAACACTGAAGCTTTCTTT. Its protein is CASSLASHNTEAFF.